One and the same sample provided the 24 T cell receptor beta chains below, sequenced in a study of tumor-infiltrating lymphocytes in glioblastoma multiforme. Multiple V-beta primers and a C-beta primer amplified TCRB from RNA. MiXCR, run by TCRdb on the multiplex PCR reads, gives a single entry per CDR3 protein. In the table there are 30,000 or so distinct CDR3 sequences, around 60% of which are singletons. The sequencing sample was made of brain tumor tissue. The receptors here all came from a male donor with glioblastoma.

The chain employs TRBV28 and TRBJ2-2, with D perhaps TRBD2 (5 bases). The CDR3 sequence is 15 residues long. The germline V gene encodes CDR1 MDHEN and CDR2 SYDVKM. V dropped 9 bases and J dropped 7 bases, with 21 bases sitting between them. For the CDR3, the DNA is TGTGCCAGGCGGGCCGGGCCCGGGAAAGGCGGGGAGCTGTTTTTT. Protein: CARRAGPGKGGELFF.

V and J are TRBV28 and TRBJ2-7; the D gene is possibly TRBD1 (6 bases). This CDR3 spans 15 amino acids. Looked up from germline, CDR1 is MDHEN and CDR2 is SYDVKM. Trimming cost V 4 bases and J 6 bases, with 19 bases left between them. The CDR3 reads CASSSSQGRRVEQYF. The CDR3, as DNA: TGTGCCAGCAGTTCCTCGCAGGGGAGAAGGGTCGAGCAGTACTTC.

This clonotype was found a few times. One end of the junction is discordant with germline, which a read error may explain. The rearrangement joins TRBV20-1 to TRBJ2-3, with TRBD2 matching 9 bases. The CDR3 is made up of 15 amino acids. Germline loops: CDR1 DFQATT, CDR2 SNEGSKA (reference sequence). The CDR3: CSASSNSGRTGTQYF. The CDR3, as DNA: TGCAGTGCCAGTTCCAATAGCGGGAGAACAGGTACGCAATATTTT.

The V gene is TRBV19, the J gene TRBJ2-3; tentative D call: TRBD1 (6 bases). The germline V gene encodes CDR1 LNHDA and CDR2 SQIVND (reference sequence). Deletions cut 5 bases from V and 5 bases from J, with 11 bases between. The CDR3 extends over 13 amino acids. CDR3 amino acids: CASSLHRVDTQYF. The CDR3 DNA reads TGTGCCAGTAGTTTACACAGGGTAGATACGCAGTATTTT.

Turning to this clonotype: A read error is possible here, since a much larger clone lies one base away. The gene calls are TRBV30 and TRBJ2-7; D not certain. V lost 1 base to trimming and J lost 11 bases, with 12 bases between them. Looked up from germline, CDR1 is GTSNPN and CDR2 is SVGIG (reference sequence). The CDR3 runs to 11 residues. For the CDR3, the DNA is TGTGCCTGGAGTGAGGTTTCTTCGAAGTACTTC. This translates into CAWSEVSSKYF.

This clonotype was counted a few times. The chain links TRBV9 to TRBJ2-5; D unresolved. Germline-derived CDR1 and CDR2 are SGDLS and YYNGEE. V was pared by 4 bases and J by 4 bases, with 14 bases between. The length of the CDR3 is 14 residues. The chain's CDR3 is CASSPSGVGETQYF. In DNA form, the CDR3 reads TGTGCCAGCAGCCCTTCTGGGGTCGGAGAGACCCAGTACTTC.

The table lists this clonotype with many counts. V gene TRBV14 combines with J gene TRBJ2-7; D unclear. V lost 9 bases and J 3 bases, leaving 15 bases between the germline ends. This CDR3 is 13 amino acids long. From germline, CDR1 is SGHDN and CDR2 FVKESK. CDR3: CARSGDRLYEQYF. The CDR3 nucleotides read TGTGCCAGGTCCGGCGACCGTCTCTACGAGCAGTACTTC.

This clonotype was counted between two and nine times. The genes are TRBV7-9 and TRBJ2-6; the D gene is possibly TRBD1 (7 bases). Trimming stripped 5 bases from V and 1 base from J, with 18 bases between. This CDR3 is 18 amino acids long. Germline V gene lookup returns CDR1 SEHNR and CDR2 FQNEAQ (reference sequence). The CDR3 nucleotides read TGTGCCAGCAGCCCCCTGGAGGGGGCTGGGTCTGGGGCCAACGTCCTGACTTTC. This sequence encodes CASSPLEGAGSGANVLTF.

This chain links TRBV12-3 or TRBV12-4 with TRBJ1-1; D is possibly TRBD1 (6 bases). Trimming pared 8 bases from V and 11 bases from J, leaving 21 bases between. CDR3 length equals 13 residues. The DNA for the CDR3 is TGTGCCAGCGGTTCCCGACAGGTGGAGGGCGCTTTCTTT. Protein: CASGSRQVEGAFF.

A note on this clonotype: The conserved phenylalanine or tryptophan normally closing the CDR3 is absent here, so this likely arose from a read error. The chain combines TRBV6-1 with TRBJ1-1, with D maybe TRBD1 (5 bases). Germline CDR1 is MNHNS and CDR2 is SASEGT. The V and J ends lost 5 bases and 5 bases respectively, with 12 bases between them. This CDR3 has 13 amino acids. CDR3 residues: CASSYGGNTEAFL. The CDR3 bases are TGTGCCAGCAGTTATGGGGGGAATACTGAAGCTTTCTTA.

The chain links TRBV10-3 to TRBJ1-5; 9 bases align to TRBD1. V lost 4 bases and J lost 5; bases outside the gene matches: 6. CDR1 ENHRY and CDR2 SYGVKD come from the germline V gene. The CDR3 covers 15 residues. CDR3 in amino acids: CAISAGDRAYQPQHF. For the CDR3, the DNA is TGTGCCATCAGTGCCGGGGACAGGGCCTATCAGCCCCAGCATTTT.

With regard to this clonotype: A read error may produce the germline difference seen at one junction end. V gene TRBV6-1 combines with J gene TRBJ1-2; D gene uncertain. CDR3 size: 14 residues. In germline, CDR1 is MNHNS, CDR2 SASEGT. CDR3 sequence: CASRDDGKVYGYTF. In DNA, the CDR3 is TGCGCCAGCAGAGATGACGGGAAAGTCTATGGCTACACCTTC.

Worth noting for this clonotype: Since the CDR3 does not end with the conserved phenylalanine or tryptophan, this likely comes from a read error. This chain uses TRBV13 with TRBJ2-7; 10 positions match TRBD1. CDR3 size: 16 residues. With V trimmed by 5 bases and J by 5 bases, 12 bases remained unmatched. The germline gives CDR1 PRHDT, CDR2 FYEKMQ (reference sequence). Written as DNA, the CDR3 is TGTGCCAGCAGCCACGTCTCCGGGACAGGGGTCCACGAGCAGTACCTC. It specifies CASSHVSGTGVHEQYL.

In this sample, this clonotype turned up once. The junction does not match germline at one end; this may be a read error. The gene calls are TRBV13 and TRBJ2-2, with 7 nucleotides matching TRBD1. Germline V lookup: CDR1 PRHDT, CDR2 FYEKMQ (reference sequence). This CDR3 is built from 15 residues. The CDR3 sequence: CGIPRQGPNAGELFF. DNA of the CDR3: TGTGGCATCCCAAGACAGGGCCCGAACGCCGGGGAGCTGTTTTTT.

By its share, this clonotype is medium-sized. The chain combines TRBV12-3 or TRBV12-4 with TRBJ1-1; D unclear. This CDR3 contains 15 residues. The ends were cut back, 1 base at V and 4 bases at J, with 13 bases in the middle. Here the CDR3 DNA reads TGTGCCAGCAGTTTAGGTGGGTTTTTAGGCACTGAAGCTTTCTTT. Encoded protein: CASSLGGFLGTEAFF.

This clonotype appeared a single time. Mismatch with germline at one junction end may stem from a read error. The rearrangement links TRBV20-1 to TRBJ2-1; the match to TRBD2 covers 9 bases. Germline-derived CDR1 and CDR2 are DFQATT and SNEGSKA (reference sequence). This CDR3 has 15 residues. CDR3: CSARDPSGDHNERFF. The CDR3 region has the DNA TGCAGTGCTAGAGATCCTAGCGGGGATCACAATGAGCGGTTCTTC.

In regard to this clonotype: Sequence at one end of the junction differs from germline and may be a read error. V and J are TRBV5-1 and TRBJ2-1; D uncertain. The CDR3 spans 15 residues. CDR1 and CDR2 (germline): SGHRS, YFSETQ. CDR3 nucleotide sequence: TGCGCCAGCAGCTTGTCTCTAGAGCAAGGAAATGAACAGTTCTTC. Translating gives CASSLSLEQGNEQFF.

Remarks on this clonotype: An end of the junction differs from the germline gene, which may be a read error. V gene TRBV4-2 combines with J gene TRBJ2-5; 7 bases fit TRBD2. Per the germline V gene, CDR1 is LGHNA and CDR2 is YNFKEQ. This CDR3 is 17 amino acids long. The CDR3: CASSRDSLAAAQETQYF. The DNA for the CDR3 is TGCGCCAGCAGCCGAGATAGTCTAGCGGCTGCTCAAGAGACCCAGTACTTC.

On this clonotype: A read error may be the cause here, since a much bigger clone is one base away. The V call is TRBV7-9, the J call TRBJ2-1; D perhaps matches TRBD2 (6 bases). This CDR3 has 13 residues. Germline V CDR1 and CDR2: SEHNR, FQNEAQ (reference sequence). DNA for the CDR3: TGTGCCAGCAGCCCCGGGGAGGCCAATGAGCTGTTCTTC. Translation gives CASSPGEANELFF.

The genes are TRBV7-8 and TRBJ2-3; 10 nucleotides align to TRBD2. With 11 bases clipped from V and 5 bases from J, the junction kept 13 bases outside the gene matches. The germline CDR1 and CDR2 sequences are SGHVS and FQNEAQ. CDR3 length: 15 amino acids. Written as DNA, the CDR3 is TGTGCCGGAACCAGCGGGAGGGATTTGGGAGATACGCAGTATTTT. Protein: CAGTSGRDLGDTQYF.

Concerning this clonotype: Since no conserved phenylalanine or tryptophan closes the CDR3, a read error is the likely cause. The limits of the CDR3 on the DNA are not certain, so only TCRdb's listed CDR3 is given. This chain links TRBV5-5 with TRBJ1-2; the table's D call TRBD1 went unverified against the DNA. The CDR3 length is 14 residues, termini included. Germline CDR1 SGHKS, CDR2 YYEKEE (reference sequence). Here the CDR3 reads CASSDRGSLYGCTI.

The rearrangement joins TRBV5-1 to TRBJ2-4, with 7 bases matching TRBD2. Germline trimming cut 6 bases from V and 5 bases from J; bases unmatched to any gene: 11. The CDR3 contains 15 residues. The germline gives CDR1 SGHRS, CDR2 YFSETQ. DNA for the CDR3: TGCGCCAGCACCCCGGGGGGTTTAGACCAAAACATTCAGTACTTC. Its protein product is CASTPGGLDQNIQYF.

In regard to this clonotype: Germline and junction disagree at one end, which may indicate a read error. The rearrangement links TRBV11-1 to TRBJ1-3, with D hard to call. CDR3 size: 12 residues. Per the germline V gene, CDR1 is SGHAT and CDR2 is FQDESV (reference sequence). Here the CDR3 reads CAISDMRNTIYF. The CDR3 DNA reads as TGTGCCATCAGCGATATGAGAAACACCATATATTTT.

Points on this clonotype: The conserved final phenylalanine or tryptophan is absent from the CDR3, which likely points to a read error. This rearrangement joins TRBV29-1 to TRBJ2-5, with TRBD2 identical over 10 bases. Germline V CDR1 and CDR2: SQVTM, ANQGSEA. After removal of 6 bases from V and 6 bases from J, the junction contained 10 bases not matched to a gene. The CDR3 runs to 14 residues. Written as DNA, the CDR3 is TGCAGCGTCGAGCGTAGCGGGAGGTTAAAGACCCAGTACGTC. It specifies CSVERSGRLKTQYV.